One TCR beta chain is described in this entry. Antigen: not known. Trimming at V came to 2 bases and at J to 6 bases, leaving 13 bases not matched to a gene. Germline CDR1 is LGHNA and CDR2 is YSLEER. This CDR3 is built from 18 residues. Next came a second PCR, run for about 6 to 11 cycles, which used a sample-barcoded 5' primer along with a J-beta primer mix. Each CDR3 protein is one row after TCRdb ran MiXCR on the 5' RACE reads. The sample includes about 1.1 million distinct CDR3 sequences, roughly two fifths seen only once; the top ten take under 15%. Peripheral blood, about 9.4 milliliters per donor, was collected. This sample is part of a study of blood T cells in healthy people across ages. General study findings and limits: Higher diversity and more naive CD4+ cells were features of long-lived donors, compared to aged donors. A strong correlation was seen between TCR beta diversity and naive T cell percentage. Diversity of TCR beta per million T cells declined in a roughly linear way with age.

The sample taken for sequencing was blood. The V call is TRBV4-3, the J call TRBJ2-1; 10 bases agree with TRBD2. The source of this sequence is a man aged 18 to 30 in good health. CDR3 sequence: CASSQRWGSGGRRNEQFF. CDR3 nucleotide sequence: TGCGCCAGCAGCCAAAGATGGGGTAGCGGGGGGCGGCGCAATGAGCAGTTCTTC.